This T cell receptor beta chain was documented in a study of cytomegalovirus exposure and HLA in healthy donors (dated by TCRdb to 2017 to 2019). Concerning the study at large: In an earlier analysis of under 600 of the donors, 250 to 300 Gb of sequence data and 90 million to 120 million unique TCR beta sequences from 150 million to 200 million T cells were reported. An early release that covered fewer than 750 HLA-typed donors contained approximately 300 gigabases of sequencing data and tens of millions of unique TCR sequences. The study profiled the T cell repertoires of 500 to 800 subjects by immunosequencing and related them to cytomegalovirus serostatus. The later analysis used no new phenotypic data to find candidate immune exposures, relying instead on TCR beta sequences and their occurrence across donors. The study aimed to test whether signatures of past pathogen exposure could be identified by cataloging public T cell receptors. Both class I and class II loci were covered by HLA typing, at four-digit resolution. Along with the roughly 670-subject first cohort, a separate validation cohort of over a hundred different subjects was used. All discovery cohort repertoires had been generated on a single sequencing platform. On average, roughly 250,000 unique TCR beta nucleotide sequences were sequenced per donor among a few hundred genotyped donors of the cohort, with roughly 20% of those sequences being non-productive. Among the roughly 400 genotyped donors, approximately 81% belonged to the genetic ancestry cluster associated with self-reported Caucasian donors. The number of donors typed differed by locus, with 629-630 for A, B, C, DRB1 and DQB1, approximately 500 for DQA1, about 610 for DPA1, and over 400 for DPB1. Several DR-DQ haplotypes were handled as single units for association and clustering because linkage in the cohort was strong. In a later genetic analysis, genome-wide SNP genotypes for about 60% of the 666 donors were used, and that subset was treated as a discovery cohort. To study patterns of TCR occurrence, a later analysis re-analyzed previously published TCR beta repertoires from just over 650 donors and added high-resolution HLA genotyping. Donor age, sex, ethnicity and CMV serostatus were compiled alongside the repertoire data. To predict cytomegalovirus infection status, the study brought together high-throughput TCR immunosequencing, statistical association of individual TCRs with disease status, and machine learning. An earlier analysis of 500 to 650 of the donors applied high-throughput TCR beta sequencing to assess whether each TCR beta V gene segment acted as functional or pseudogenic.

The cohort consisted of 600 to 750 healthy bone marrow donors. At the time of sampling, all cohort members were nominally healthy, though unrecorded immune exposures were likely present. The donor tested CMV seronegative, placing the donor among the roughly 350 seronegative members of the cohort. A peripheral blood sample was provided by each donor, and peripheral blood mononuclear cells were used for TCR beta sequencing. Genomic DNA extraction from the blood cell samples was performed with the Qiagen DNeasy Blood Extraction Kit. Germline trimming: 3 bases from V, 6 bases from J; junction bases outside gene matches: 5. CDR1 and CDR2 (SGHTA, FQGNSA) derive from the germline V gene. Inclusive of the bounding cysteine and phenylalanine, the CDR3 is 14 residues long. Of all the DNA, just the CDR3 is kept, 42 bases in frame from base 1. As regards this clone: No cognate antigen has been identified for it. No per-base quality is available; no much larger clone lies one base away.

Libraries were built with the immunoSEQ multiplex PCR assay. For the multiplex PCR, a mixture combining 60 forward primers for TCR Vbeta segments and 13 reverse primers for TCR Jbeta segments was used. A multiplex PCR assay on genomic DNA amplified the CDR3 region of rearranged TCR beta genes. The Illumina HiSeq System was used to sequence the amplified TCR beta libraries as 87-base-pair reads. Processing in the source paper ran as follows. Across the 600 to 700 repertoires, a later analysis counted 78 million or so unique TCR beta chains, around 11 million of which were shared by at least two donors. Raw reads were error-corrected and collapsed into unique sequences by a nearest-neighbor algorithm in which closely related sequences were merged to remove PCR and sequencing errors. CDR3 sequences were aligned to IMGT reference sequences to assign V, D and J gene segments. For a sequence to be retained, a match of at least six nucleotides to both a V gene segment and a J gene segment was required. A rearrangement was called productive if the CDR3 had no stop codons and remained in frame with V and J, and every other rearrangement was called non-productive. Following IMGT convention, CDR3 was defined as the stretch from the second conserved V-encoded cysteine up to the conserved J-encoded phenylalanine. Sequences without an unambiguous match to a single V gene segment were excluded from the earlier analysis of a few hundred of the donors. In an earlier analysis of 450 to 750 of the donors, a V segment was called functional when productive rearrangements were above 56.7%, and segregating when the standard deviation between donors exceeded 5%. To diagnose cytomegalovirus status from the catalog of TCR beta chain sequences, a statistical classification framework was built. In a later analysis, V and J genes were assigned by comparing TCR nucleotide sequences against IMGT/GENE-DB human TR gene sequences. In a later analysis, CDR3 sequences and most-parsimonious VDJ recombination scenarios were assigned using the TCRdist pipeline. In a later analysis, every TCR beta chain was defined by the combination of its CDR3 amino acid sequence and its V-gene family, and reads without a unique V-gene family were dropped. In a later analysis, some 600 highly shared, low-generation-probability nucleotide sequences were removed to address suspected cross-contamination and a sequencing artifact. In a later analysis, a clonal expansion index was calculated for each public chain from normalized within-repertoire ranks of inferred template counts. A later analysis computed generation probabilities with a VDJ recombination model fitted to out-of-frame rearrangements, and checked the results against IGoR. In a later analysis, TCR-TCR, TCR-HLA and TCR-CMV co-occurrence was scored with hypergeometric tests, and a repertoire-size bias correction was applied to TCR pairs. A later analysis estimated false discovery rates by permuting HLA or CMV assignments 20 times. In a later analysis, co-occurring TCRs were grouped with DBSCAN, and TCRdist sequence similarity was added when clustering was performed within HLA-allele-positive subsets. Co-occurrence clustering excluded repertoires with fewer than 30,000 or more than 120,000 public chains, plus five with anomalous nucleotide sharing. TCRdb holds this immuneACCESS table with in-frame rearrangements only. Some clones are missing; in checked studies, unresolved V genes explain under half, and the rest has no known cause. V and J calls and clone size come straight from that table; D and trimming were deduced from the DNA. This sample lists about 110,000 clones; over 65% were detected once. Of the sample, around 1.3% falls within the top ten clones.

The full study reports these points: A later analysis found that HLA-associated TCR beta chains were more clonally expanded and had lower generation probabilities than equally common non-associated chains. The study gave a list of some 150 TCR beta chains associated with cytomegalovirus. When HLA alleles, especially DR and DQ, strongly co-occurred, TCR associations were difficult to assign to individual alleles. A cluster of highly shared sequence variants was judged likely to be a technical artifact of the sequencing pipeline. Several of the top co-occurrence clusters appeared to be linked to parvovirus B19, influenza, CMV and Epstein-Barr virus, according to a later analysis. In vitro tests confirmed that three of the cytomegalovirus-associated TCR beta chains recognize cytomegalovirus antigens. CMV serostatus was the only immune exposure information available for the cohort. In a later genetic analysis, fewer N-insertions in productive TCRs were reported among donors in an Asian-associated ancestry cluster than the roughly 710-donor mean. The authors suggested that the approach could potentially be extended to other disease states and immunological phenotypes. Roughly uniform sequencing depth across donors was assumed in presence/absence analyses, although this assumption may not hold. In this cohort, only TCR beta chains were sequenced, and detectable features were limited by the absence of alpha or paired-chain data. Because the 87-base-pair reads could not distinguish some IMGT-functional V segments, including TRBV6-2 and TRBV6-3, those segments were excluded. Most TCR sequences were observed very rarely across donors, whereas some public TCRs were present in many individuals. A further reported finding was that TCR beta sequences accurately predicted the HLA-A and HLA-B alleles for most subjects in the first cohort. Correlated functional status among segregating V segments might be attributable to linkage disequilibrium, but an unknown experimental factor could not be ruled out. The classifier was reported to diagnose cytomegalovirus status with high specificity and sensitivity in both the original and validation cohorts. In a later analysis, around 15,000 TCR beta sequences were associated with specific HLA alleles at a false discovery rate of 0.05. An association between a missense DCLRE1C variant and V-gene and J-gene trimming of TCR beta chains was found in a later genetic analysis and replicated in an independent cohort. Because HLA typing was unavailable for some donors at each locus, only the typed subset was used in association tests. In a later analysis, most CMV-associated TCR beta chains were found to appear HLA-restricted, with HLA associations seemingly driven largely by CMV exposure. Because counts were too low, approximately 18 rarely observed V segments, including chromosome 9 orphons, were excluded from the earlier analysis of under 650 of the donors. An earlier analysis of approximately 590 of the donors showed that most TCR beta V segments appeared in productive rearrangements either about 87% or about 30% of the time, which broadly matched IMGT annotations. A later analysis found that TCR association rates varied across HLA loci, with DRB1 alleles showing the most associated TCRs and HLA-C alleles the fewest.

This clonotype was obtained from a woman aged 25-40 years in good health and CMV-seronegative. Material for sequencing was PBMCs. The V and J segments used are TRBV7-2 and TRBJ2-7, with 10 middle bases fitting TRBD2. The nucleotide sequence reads TGTGCCAGCAGCTTCGGGAGCGGGAGGGCCGAGCAGTACTTC. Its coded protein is CASSFGSGRAEQYF.